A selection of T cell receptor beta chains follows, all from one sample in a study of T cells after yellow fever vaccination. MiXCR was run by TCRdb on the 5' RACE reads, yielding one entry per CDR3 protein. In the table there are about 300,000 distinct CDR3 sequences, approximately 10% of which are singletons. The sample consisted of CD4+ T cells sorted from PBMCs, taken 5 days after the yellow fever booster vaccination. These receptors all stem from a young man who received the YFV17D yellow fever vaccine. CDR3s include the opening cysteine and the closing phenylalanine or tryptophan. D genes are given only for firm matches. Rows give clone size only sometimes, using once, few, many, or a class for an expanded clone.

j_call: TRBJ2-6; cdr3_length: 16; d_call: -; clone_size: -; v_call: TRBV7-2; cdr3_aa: CASYLQGTSGANVLTF; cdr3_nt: TGTGCCAGCTACTTACAGGGCACGTCTGGGGCCAACGTCCTGACTTTC
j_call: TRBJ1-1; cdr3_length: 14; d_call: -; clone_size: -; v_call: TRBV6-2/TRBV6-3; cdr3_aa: CASSYSAFSTEAFF; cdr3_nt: TGTGCCAGCAGTTACTCGGCTTTTAGCACTGAAGCTTTCTTT
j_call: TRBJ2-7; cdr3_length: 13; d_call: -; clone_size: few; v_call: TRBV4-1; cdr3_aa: CASRETGDYEQYF; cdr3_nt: TGCGCCAGCAGGGAGACAGGAGATTACGAGCAGTACTTC
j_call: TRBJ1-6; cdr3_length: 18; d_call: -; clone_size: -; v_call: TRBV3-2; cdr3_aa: CASSHRGTFAYAQRPLHF; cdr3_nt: TGTGCCAGCAGCCACCGCGGGACGTTTGCCTACGCCCAACGACCCCTCCACTTT
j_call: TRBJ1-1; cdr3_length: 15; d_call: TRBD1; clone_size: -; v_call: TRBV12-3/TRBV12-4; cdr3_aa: CASSLLAGGVTEAFF; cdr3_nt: TGTGCCAGCAGTTTACTGGCAGGGGGGGTCACTGAAGCTTTCTTT
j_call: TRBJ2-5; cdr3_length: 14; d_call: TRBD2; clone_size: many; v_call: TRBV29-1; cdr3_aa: CSVVPGGLQETQYF; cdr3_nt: TGCAGCGTTGTACCGGGGGGACTGCAAGAGACCCAGTACTTC
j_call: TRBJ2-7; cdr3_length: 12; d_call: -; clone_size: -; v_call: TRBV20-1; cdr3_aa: CSASAEVYEQYF; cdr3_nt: TGCAGTGCTAGTGCAGAGGTTTACGAGCAGTACTTC
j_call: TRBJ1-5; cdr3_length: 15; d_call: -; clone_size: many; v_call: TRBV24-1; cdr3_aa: CATSESGRSNQPQHF; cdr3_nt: TGTGCCACCAGTGAGTCAGGGCGTAGCAATCAGCCCCAGCATTTT
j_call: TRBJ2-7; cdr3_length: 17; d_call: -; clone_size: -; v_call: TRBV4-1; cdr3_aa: CASSRRMGKVSSYEQYF; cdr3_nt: TGCGCCAGCAGCCGCCGAATGGGTAAGGTATCTTCCTACGAGCAGTACTTC
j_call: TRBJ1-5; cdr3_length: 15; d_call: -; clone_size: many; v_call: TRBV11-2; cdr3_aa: CASSALSPGNQPQHF; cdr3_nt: TGTGCCAGCAGCGCGCTCTCCCCGGGGAATCAGCCCCAGCATTTT
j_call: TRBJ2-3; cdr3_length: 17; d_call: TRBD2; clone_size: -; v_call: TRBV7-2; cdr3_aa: CASSLLPAGADTDTQYF; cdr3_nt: TGTGCCAGCAGCTTACTGCCAGCGGGGGCCGACACAGATACGCAGTATTTT
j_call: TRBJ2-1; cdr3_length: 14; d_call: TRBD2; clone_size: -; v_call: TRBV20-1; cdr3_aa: CSALSGGAHNEQFF; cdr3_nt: TGCAGTGCCCTGAGCGGGGGGGCCCACAATGAGCAGTTCTTC
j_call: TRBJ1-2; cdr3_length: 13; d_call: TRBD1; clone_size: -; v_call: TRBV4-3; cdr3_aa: CASSQDRGTGYTF; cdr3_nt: TGCGCCAGCAGCCAAGACAGGGGGACGGGCTACACCTTC
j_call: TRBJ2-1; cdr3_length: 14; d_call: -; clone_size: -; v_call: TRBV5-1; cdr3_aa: CASSLEQHYNEQFF; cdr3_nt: TGCGCCAGCAGCTTGGAACAGCACTACAATGAGCAGTTCTTC
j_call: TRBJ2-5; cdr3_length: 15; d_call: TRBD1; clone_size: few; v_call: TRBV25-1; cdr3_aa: CASSVLRGFQETQYF; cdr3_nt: TGTGCCAGCAGTGTCCTCAGGGGGTTCCAAGAGACCCAGTACTTC
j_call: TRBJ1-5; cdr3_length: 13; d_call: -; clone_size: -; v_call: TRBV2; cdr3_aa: CASSPGSALPQHF; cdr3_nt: TGTGCCAGCAGTCCTGGGTCGGCCCTGCCCCAGCATTTT
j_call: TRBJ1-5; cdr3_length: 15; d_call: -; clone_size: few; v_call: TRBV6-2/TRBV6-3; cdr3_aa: CASKQGGFSNQPQHF; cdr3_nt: TGTGCCAGCAAACAGGGCGGTTTTAGCAATCAGCCCCAGCATTTT
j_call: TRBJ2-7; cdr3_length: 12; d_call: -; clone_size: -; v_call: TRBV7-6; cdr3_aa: CASSPLAYEQYF; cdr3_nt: TGTGCCAGCAGCCCCCTCGCCTACGAGCAGTACTTC
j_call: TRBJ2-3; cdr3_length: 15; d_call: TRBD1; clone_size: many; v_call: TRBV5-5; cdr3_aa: CASTLTGSSTDTQYF; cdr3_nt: TGTGCCAGCACCCTGACAGGGTCATCCACTGATACGCAGTATTTT
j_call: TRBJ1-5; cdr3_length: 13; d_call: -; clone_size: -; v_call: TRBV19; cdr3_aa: CASSPGSGQPQHF; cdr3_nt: TGTGCCAGTAGTCCGGGGTCGGGTCAGCCCCAGCATTTT
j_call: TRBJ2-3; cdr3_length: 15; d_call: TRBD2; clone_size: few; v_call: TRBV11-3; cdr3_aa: CASSSGGRGLDTQYF; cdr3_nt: TGTGCCAGCAGCTCGGGGGGAAGGGGTCTGGATACGCAGTATTTT
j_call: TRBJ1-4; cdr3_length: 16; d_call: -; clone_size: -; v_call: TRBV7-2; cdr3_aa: CASSLGGLLTNEKLFF; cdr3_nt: TGTGCCAGCAGCTTAGGGGGATTGTTGACTAATGAAAAACTGTTTTTT
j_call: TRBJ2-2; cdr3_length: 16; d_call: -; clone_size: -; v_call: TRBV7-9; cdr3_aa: CASSLATGAYTGELFF; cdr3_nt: TGTGCCAGCAGCTTAGCTACAGGTGCCTACACCGGGGAGCTGTTTTTT
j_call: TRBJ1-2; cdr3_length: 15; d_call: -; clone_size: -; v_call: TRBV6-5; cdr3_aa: CASSYWADTDYGYTF; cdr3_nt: TGTGCCAGCAGTTACTGGGCAGACACCGACTATGGCTACACCTTC
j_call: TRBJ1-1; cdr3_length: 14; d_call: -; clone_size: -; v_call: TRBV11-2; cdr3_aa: CASSLERDITEAFF; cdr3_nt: TGTGCCAGCAGCTTAGAGAGGGACATCACTGAAGCTTTCTTT
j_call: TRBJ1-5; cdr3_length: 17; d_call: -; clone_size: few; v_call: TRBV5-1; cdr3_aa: CASSLAGQDYRNQPQHF; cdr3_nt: TGCGCCAGCAGCTTGGCCGGCCAGGACTATCGTAATCAGCCCCAGCATTTT
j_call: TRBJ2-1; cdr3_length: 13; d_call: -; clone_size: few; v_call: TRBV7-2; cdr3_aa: CASSLAAFNEQFF; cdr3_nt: TGTGCCAGCAGCTTAGCGGCTTTCAATGAGCAGTTCTTC
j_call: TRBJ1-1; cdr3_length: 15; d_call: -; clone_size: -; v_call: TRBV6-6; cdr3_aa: CASSRSDPRNTEAFF; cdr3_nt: TGTGCCAGCAGCCGCAGCGATCCAAGAAACACTGAAGCTTTCTTT
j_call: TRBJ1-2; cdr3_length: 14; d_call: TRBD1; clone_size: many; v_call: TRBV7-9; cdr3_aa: CASSLVQGAFGYTF; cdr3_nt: TGTGCCAGCAGCTTAGTTCAGGGGGCGTTTGGCTACACCTTC
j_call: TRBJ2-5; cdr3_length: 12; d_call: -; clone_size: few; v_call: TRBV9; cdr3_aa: CASSLEDSNQYF; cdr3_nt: TGTGCCAGCAGCCTCGAGGACTCAAACCAGTACTTC
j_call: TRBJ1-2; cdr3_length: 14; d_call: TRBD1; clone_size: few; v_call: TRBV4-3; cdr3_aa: CASSQIDRVEGYTF; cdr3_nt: TGCGCCAGCAGCCAGATAGACAGGGTAGAGGGCTACACCTTC
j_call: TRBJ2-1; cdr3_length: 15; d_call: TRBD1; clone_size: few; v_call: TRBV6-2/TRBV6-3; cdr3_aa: CASSYAGQGLDEQFF; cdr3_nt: TGTGCCAGCAGTTACGCCGGACAGGGACTGGATGAGCAGTTCTTC
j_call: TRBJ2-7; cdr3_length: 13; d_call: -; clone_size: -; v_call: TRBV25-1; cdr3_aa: CASRGAGRVEQYF; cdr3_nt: TGTGCCAGCAGGGGGGCGGGCCGGGTCGAGCAGTACTTC
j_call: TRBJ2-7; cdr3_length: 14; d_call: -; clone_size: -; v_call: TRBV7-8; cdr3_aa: CASSPRVRNYEQYF; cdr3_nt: TGTGCCAGCAGCCCGCGCGTCAGGAATTACGAGCAGTACTTC
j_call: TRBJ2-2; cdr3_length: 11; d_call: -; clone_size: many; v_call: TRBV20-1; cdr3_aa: CSAVDQRKLFF; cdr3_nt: TGCAGTGCGGTCGACCAGAGGAAGCTGTTTTTT
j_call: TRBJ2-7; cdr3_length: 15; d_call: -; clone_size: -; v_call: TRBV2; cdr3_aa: CASSERGRGNYEQYF; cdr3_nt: TGTGCCAGCAGTGAAAGAGGGCGGGGCAATTACGAGCAGTACTTC
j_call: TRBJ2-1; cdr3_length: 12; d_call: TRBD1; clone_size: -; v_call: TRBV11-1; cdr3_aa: CASSAGDSEQFF; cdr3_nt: TGTGCCAGCAGCGCCGGGGACAGTGAGCAGTTCTTC
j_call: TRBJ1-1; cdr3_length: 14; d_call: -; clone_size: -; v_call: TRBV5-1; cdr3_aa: CASIQSPGKTEAFF; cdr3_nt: TGCGCCAGCATTCAATCCCCGGGGAAGACTGAAGCTTTCTTT
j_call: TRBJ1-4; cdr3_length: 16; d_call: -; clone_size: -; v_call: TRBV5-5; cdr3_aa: CASSLRFGDANEKLFF; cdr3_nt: TGTGCCAGCAGCTTAAGGTTCGGGGATGCTAATGAAAAACTGTTTTTT
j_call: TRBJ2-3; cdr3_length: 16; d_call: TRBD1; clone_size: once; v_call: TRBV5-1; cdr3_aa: CASSLSPQGATDTQYF; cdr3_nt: TGCGCCAGCAGCTTGAGTCCCCAGGGGGCAACAGATACGCAGTATTTT
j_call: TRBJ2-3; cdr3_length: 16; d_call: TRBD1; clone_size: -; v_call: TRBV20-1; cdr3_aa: CSARPRTGRVTDTQYF; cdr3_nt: TGCAGTGCTAGGCCGCGGACAGGCCGGGTGACAGATACGCAGTATTTT
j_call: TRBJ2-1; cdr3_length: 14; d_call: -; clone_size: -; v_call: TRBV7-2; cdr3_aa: CASSLGGTVNEQFF; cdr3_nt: TGTGCCAGCAGCTTGGGGGGTACTGTAAATGAGCAGTTCTTC
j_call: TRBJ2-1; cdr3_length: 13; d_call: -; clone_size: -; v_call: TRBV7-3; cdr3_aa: CASSLTGAYEQFF; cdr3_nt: TGTGCCAGCAGCTTAACGGGGGCCTACGAGCAGTTCTTC